Listed below are T cell receptor beta chains from one sample, sequenced in a study of T cells in Graves' hyperthyroidism and ophthalmopathy. Each CDR3 protein is one row after TCRdb ran MiXCR on the multiplex PCR reads. The data hold 480,000 or so distinct CDR3 sequences, with around 50% observed a single time. What was sequenced was peripheral blood or thyroid tissue (not recorded which). Receptors originate from an adult woman with Graves' disease, either hyperthyroidism or ophthalmopathy (not recorded which). Both conserved end residues are part of each CDR3.

TRBV12-3/TRBV12-4,TRBJ2-7,CASRGSSGVGEQYF
TRBV27,TRBJ2-7,CASSTISAGGGEQYF
TRBV9,TRBJ1-1,CASTATPGTEAFF
TRBV7-2,TRBJ2-5,CASSLDGPGGSRTQYF
TRBV12-3/TRBV12-4,TRBJ2-7,CASSLESDYYEQYF
TRBV10-2,TRBJ1-5,CASRENSNQPQHF
TRBV20-1,TRBJ2-7,CSASRTPQHYEQYF
TRBV10-3,TRBJ1-3,CATSQGGRGNTIYF
TRBV29-1,TRBJ1-2,CSVAETAPYGYTF
TRBV12-3/TRBV12-4,TRBJ1-5,CASSFERLSNQPQHF